This T cell receptor (beta chain) emerged from a study of T cell repertoires in cytomegalovirus infection (dated by TCRdb to between 2017 and 2020). About the study as a whole: Alongside well-studied HLA-B-restricted epitopes, the peptide stimulations were aimed at recently identified HLA-C-restricted CMV epitopes, whose presentation resists viral immunomodulation. The HLA type of each donor mattered for the analysis, because public TCR beta signatures pointed to carriage of CMV infection along with the matching HLA type. The paper's findings and limits, for the study overall: In the ex vivo response, HLA-C-restricted CMV-specific TCR beta clonotypes were dominant, and in two of eight donors the single most frequent clonotype came from this HLA-C-restricted group. In both this cohort and an independent cohort of some 350 donors, the cumulative frequency of public TCR beta family members distinguished carriers of CMV infection plus the relevant HLA type.

The run used an Illumina HiSeq 1500. In TCRdb, the public reads were trimmed at Q25 with fastp and aligned with MiXCR, with productive beta chains retained. Entries that share a CDR3 protein sequence are merged under the most common genes and DNA. The table for this sample lists 750,000 to 950,000 distinct CDR3 sequences; roughly 28% of them were counted only once. 13% of the sample goes to the ten largest clones. The sample's treatment or condition label, decoded: in vitro stimulation with specific CMV peptide epitopes to enrich CMV-specific T cells. Details on this clonotype: Its antigen is unknown. Base qualities are not at hand, and no much larger clone is one base apart.

CDR1 and CDR2, looked up from the germline V gene, are ENHRY and SYGVKD. Cut back by 6 bases and 4 bases, the V and J ends lie 8 bases apart. The CDR3, cysteine through phenylalanine, is 12 amino acids long. The CDR3 DNA has 36 bases and is translated from base 1. Recombination joined TRBV10-3 with TRBJ2-3; the D gene cannot be resolved reliably. The sequence came from a human donor in good health (CMV status not recorded). Some clones in this sample may be carry-over from other donors' samples. Sample: cultured CD8+ T cells from PBMCs, taken from culture after CMV antigen stimulation. The base sequence is TGTGCCATCAGGATGACGTCAGATACGCAGTATTTT. Its product reads: CAIRMTSDTQYF.